This entry describes one TCR beta chain. V lost 3 bases to trimming and J lost 0 bases; unmatched junction nucleotides: 13. CDR1 MGHRA and CDR2 YSYEKL come from the germline V gene. CDR3 size: 18 residues. This entry comes from a study of blood T cell repertoires in COVID-19. Looking at the study overall: Some COVID-19 samples were acute and others convalescent; all came from the United States, Italy and Spain.

The authors' processing: Nucleated cell counts were estimated from reference gene primer amplification. Assay: immunoSEQ multiplex PCR; the TCRdb copy retains only in-frame clones and omits some. V and J calls and clone size come straight from that table; D and trimming were deduced from the DNA. Among about 410,000 clones, approximately 90% were seen once, and the ten largest hold 1.5% to 1.8%. The chain recombines TRBV4-1 with TRBJ1-2, with 7 bases identical to TRBD1. Sample: peripheral blood. The receptor's source is a woman between 35 and 50 years old with COVID-19, enrolled during active disease. The CDR3 region is CASSHLTGAHMSNYGYTF. CDR3 nucleotide sequence: TGCGCCAGCAGCCACCTTACAGGGGCCCACATGTCTAACTATGGCTACACCTTC.